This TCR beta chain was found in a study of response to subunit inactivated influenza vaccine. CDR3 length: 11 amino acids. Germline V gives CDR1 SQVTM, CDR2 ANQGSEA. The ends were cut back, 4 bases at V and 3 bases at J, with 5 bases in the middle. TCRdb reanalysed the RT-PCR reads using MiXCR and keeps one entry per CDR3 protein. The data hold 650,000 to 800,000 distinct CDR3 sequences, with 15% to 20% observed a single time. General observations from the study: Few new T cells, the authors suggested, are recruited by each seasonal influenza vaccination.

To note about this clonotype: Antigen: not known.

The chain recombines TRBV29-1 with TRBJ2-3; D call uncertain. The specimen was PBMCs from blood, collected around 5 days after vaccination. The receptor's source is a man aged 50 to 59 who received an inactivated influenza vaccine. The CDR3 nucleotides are TGCAGCGTTGCCCAAACAGATACGCAGTATTTT. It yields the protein CSVAQTDTQYF.